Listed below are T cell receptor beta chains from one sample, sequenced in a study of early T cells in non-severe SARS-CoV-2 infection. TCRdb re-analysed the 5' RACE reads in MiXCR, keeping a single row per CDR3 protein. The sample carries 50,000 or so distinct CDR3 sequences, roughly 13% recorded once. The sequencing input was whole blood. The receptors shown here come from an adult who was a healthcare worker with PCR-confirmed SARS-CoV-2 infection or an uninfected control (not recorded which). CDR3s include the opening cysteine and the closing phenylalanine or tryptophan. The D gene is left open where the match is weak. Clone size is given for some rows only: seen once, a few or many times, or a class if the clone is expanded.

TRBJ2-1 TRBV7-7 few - CASSPSLARGNEQFF TGTGCTAGCAGCCCTAGCTTGGCGCGTGGCAATGAGCAGTTCTTC
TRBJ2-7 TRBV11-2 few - CASSPIPTSSYEQYF TGTGCCAGCAGCCCAATTCCTACCTCATCCTACGAGCAGTACTTC
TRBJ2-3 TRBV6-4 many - CASSEGSGSTDTQYF TGTGCCAGCAGTGAAGGAAGCGGGAGCACAGATACGCAGTATTTT
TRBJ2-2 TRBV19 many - CASSIVSGLNTGELFF TGTGCCAGTAGTATAGTCTCGGGCCTTAACACCGGGGAGCTGTTTTTT
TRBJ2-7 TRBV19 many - CASSPRVKSPEQYF TGTGCCAGTAGTCCCAGGGTCAAGTCCCCCGAGCAGTACTTC
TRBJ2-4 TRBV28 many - CASSGTGGVNIQYF TGTGCCAGCAGTGGTACAGGGGGGGTAAACATTCAGTACTTC
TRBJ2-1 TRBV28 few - CASSFGNSARGKQFF TGTGCCAGCAGTTTTGGGAATAGCGCCCGGGGGAAGCAGTTCTTC
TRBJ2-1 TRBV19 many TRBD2 CASSIREGRTSGRTGEQFF TGTGCCAGTAGTATTCGGGAGGGCCGGACTAGCGGGAGAACTGGTGAGCAGTTCTTC
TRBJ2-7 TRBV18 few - CASSPLGGSSYEQYF TGTGCCAGCTCACCACTGGGGGGAAGCTCCTACGAGCAGTACTTC
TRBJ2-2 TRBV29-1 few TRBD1 CSVRDSANTGELFF TGCAGCGTTAGGGACAGCGCGAACACCGGGGAGCTGTTTTTT
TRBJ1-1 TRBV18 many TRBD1 CASSVYTGVNTEAFF TGTGCCAGCTCGGTATACACAGGGGTGAACACTGAAGCTTTCTTT
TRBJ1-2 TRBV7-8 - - CASSPRDLVGSGYTF TGTGCCAGCAGCCCCCGGGACCTGGTGGGGTCTGGCTACACCTTC
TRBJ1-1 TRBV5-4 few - CASSLFGRAEAFF TGTGCCAGCAGCTTGTTCGGACGGGCTGAAGCTTTCTTT
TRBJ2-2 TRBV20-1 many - CSASRDSYGELFF TGCAGTGCTAGCCGGGACTCCTACGGGGAGCTGTTTTTT
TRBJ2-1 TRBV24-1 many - CATSAGVYNEQFF TGTGCCACCAGTGCTGGGGTCTACAATGAGCAGTTCTTC